These 32 T cell receptor beta chains share one sample of origin, sequenced in a study of blood T cell repertoires in COVID-19. Sequenced by immunoSEQ multiplex PCR; TCRdb stores in-frame clones only, minus some. The sample has 300,000 to 400,000 clones; around 89% are singletons. Material for sequencing was PBMCs or T cells enriched from blood (not recorded which). The receptors derive from a woman younger than 30 who had recovered from COVID-19.

The V call is TRBV6-4, the J call TRBJ2-3, with a weak D call TRBD1 (5 bases). This CDR3 has 15 residues. The germline gives CDR1 MRHNA, CDR2 SNTAGT. V was shortened by 3 bases and J by 5 bases, with 15 bases between the two germline ends. CDR3 nucleotide sequence: TGTGCCAGCAGTGATTTGGGCAGGGAAAGAGATACGCAGTATTTT. This encodes CASSDLGRERDTQYF.

The chain is built from TRBV7-2 and TRBJ2-7; 10 bases agree with TRBD2. The V and J ends lost 6 bases and 3 bases, in that order; junction bases with no gene match: 5. The CDR3 runs 14 residues. In germline, CDR1 is SGHTA, CDR2 FQGNSA. CDR3 protein: CASSQAGGIYEQYF. The CDR3 DNA reads as TGTGCCAGCAGTCAAGCGGGGGGGATCTACGAGCAGTACTTC.

The genes are TRBV28 and TRBJ2-7; 9 positions match TRBD1. The germline CDR1 and CDR2 sequences are MDHEN and SYDVKM. The CDR3 contains 15 residues. After removal of 7 bases from V and 1 base from J, the junction contained 8 bases not matched to a gene. The CDR3 sequence is CASTWGGQGSYEQYF. Written as DNA, the CDR3 is TGTGCCAGCACCTGGGGGGGACAGGGATCCTACGAGCAGTACTTC.

The chain couples TRBV9 to TRBJ2-2; possible D gene TRBD2, 7 bases. Germline V lookup: CDR1 SGDLS, CDR2 YYNGEE. CDR3 length: 16 residues. V lost 0 bases, J lost 4 bases, and 13 bases lay in between. The CDR3 is CASSVGGGASTGELFF. In nucleotides, the CDR3 is TGTGCCAGCAGCGTAGGTGGGGGGGCAAGCACCGGGGAGCTGTTTTTT.

The chain is built from TRBV7-9 and TRBJ2-1, with D possibly matching TRBD1 (5 bases). Trimming pared 5 bases from V and 6 bases from J, leaving 8 bases between. The CDR3 runs to 12 residues. The germline gives CDR1 SEHNR, CDR2 FQNEAQ (reference sequence). CDR3 sequence reads: CASSPDSNEQFF. The CDR3 DNA reads TGTGCCAGCAGCCCCGACAGCAATGAGCAGTTCTTC.

The chain is built from TRBV4-1 and TRBJ2-3; 10 bases match TRBD2. CDR1 and CDR2 (germline): MGHRA, YSYEKL. The CDR3 is 16 amino acids. Trimming took 1 base from V and 2 from J; bases not matched to a gene: 3. Written as DNA, the CDR3 is TGCGCCAGCAGCCAAGTTAGCGGGGGGCTCACAGATACGCAGTATTTT. It specifies CASSQVSGGLTDTQYF.

The chain carries TRBV18 and TRBJ2-7, with 8 bases fitting TRBD1. Germline V gene data show CDR1 as KGHSH and CDR2 as LQKENI. The V segment lost 4 bases and the J segment 3 bases; nucleotides outside the gene matches: 2. This CDR3 contains 13 residues. Here the CDR3 DNA reads TGTGCCAGCTCACGTGGGACAGGCTACGAGCAGTACTTC. As protein: CASSRGTGYEQYF.

V and J are TRBV12-3 or TRBV12-4 and TRBJ1-6; D is unclear. CDR3 length: 13 residues. The chain's CDR3 is CAVSGGHNSPLHF. As DNA, the CDR3 is TGTGCGGTGTCGGGAGGGCATAATTCACCCCTCCACTTT.

In this sample, this clone turned up a few times. The chain is built from TRBV24-1 and TRBJ2-2; 7 nucleotides line up with TRBD1. Germline trimming cut 3 bases from V and 3 bases from J; bases unmatched to any gene: 3. This CDR3 contains 15 residues. CDR1 is KGHDR and CDR2 is SFDVKD in the germline V gene. CDR3 nucleotides: TGTGCCACCAGTGATGGGACAGCGGACACCGGGGAGCTGTTTTTT. Its protein is CATSDGTADTGELFF.

The rearrangement joins TRBV11-2 to TRBJ1-2, with D possibly being TRBD1 (6 bases). The CDR3 runs 13 residues. The germline V gene has CDR1 SGHAT and CDR2 FQNNGV. The V end lost 4 bases, the J end lost 7 bases, and 13 bases lay between the germline ends. This chain's CDR3 is CASSSGTFGGYTF. DNA for the CDR3: TGTGCCAGCAGCTCCGGGACATTTGGTGGCTACACCTTC.

This clone appeared a single time. The V call is TRBV11-2, the J call TRBJ1-1; maybe TRBD1 (5 bases). Germline V gene data show CDR1 as SGHAT and CDR2 as FQNNGV. V was shortened by 0 bases and J by 10 bases, with 9 bases between the two germline ends. The CDR3 spans 12 residues. The CDR3 reads CASSLEGPGAFF. The CDR3 coding sequence is TGTGCCAGCAGCTTAGAGGGGCCGGGAGCTTTCTTT.

The genes are TRBV9 and TRBJ2-3, with 10 bases matching TRBD2. There are 16 residues in the CDR3. In germline, CDR1 is SGDLS, CDR2 YYNGEE. The V gene end was trimmed by 3 bases and the J gene end by 2 bases; junction bases not matched to a gene: 6. The CDR3 loop is CASSDLAGVSTDTQYF. In DNA form, the CDR3 reads TGTGCCAGCAGCGACCTAGCGGGGGTTTCCACAGATACGCAGTATTTT.

V is TRBV6-5 and J is TRBJ1-3; tentatively, D is TRBD1 (5 bases). The ends were cut back, 6 bases at V and 0 bases at J, with 12 bases in the middle. The CDR3 spans 15 residues. Germline V lookup: CDR1 MNHEY, CDR2 SVGAGI. CDR3 bases: TGTGCCAGCAGCGCAGGGTTGTACTCTGGAAACACCATATATTTT. As protein: CASSAGLYSGNTIYF.

J is TRBJ1-5 and V is TRBV6-6; D is unresolved. The CDR3 covers 14 residues. CDR1 is MNHNY and CDR2 is SVGAGI in the germline V gene (reference sequence). Trimming took 2 bases from V and 0 from J, leaving 5 bases between them. CDR3 region: CASSYRDSNQPQHF. The DNA for the CDR3 is TGTGCCAGCAGTTACCGGGATAGCAATCAGCCCCAGCATTTT.

The CDR3 is CASRGDAGGNQPQHF. CDR3 nucleotides: TGTGCCAGCAGGGGAGATGCGGGGGGCAATCAGCCCCAGCATTTT. The chain carries TRBV2 and TRBJ1-5, with D tentatively TRBD1 (5 bases). CDR1 is SNHLY and CDR2 is FYNNEI in the germline V gene. V lost 6 bases, J lost 2 bases, and 14 bases lay in between. This CDR3 comprises 15 residues.

The chain combines TRBV9 with TRBJ2-2; TRBD2 agrees at 7 bases. Trimming cost V 0 bases and J 7 bases; bases outside gene matches: 15. CDR3 length: 18 residues. The germline CDR1 and CDR2 sequences are SGDLS and YYNGEE. This chain's CDR3 is CASSVDGGTPGRGGELFF. As DNA, the CDR3 is TGTGCCAGCAGCGTAGACGGGGGGACTCCTGGAAGGGGCGGGGAGCTGTTTTTT.

The V gene is TRBV6-5, the J gene TRBJ2-7; 11 nucleotides agree with TRBD1. This CDR3 region has 15 residues. CDR1 and CDR2 (germline): MNHEY, SVGAGI. With V trimmed by 4 bases and J by 5 bases, 7 bases remained unmatched. The CDR3 bases are TGTGCCAGCAGTTCTTCTGGGACAGGGGGGAACGAGCAGTACTTC. This encodes CASSSSGTGGNEQYF.

V usage is TRBV7-9 and J usage is TRBJ1-4, with D tentatively TRBD1 (6 bases). Germline V CDR1 and CDR2: SEHNR, FQNEAQ (reference sequence). V was cut by 1 base and J by 5 bases, with 11 bases left in between. CDR3 length: 15 residues. CDR3 residues: CASSLEGTQNEKLFF. The CDR3 bases are TGTGCCAGCAGCTTAGAAGGGACACAGAATGAAAAACTGTTTTTT.

This clone was seen a handful of times. This chain connects TRBV5-4 to TRBJ1-2, with a weak D call TRBD1 (5 bases). The CDR3 is 17 amino acids. V was trimmed by 4 bases and J by 3 bases, leaving 22 bases between them. Per germline, CDR1 SGHNT and CDR2 YYREEE (reference sequence). CDR3 sequence: CASSPVLRAEDHYGYTF. The CDR3 DNA reads as TGTGCCAGCAGCCCGGTCCTCAGGGCCGAGGATCACTATGGCTACACCTTC.

This clone has just one count. CDR3 sequence: CASSQDREAFF. The CDR3 coding sequence is TGCGCCAGCAGCCAAGACAGGGAAGCTTTCTTT. The chain links TRBV4-1 to TRBJ1-1; D unresolved. CDR3 length: 11 residues. Per germline, CDR1 MGHRA and CDR2 YSYEKL. Between the trimmed V and J ends, which lost 0 bases and 8 bases, there was a span of 4 bases.

The chain combines TRBV18 with TRBJ2-1; D remains ambiguous. The CDR3 is 16 residues long. CDR1 is KGHSH and CDR2 is LQKENI in the germline V gene. Trimming shortened V by 1 base and J by 5 bases, and 15 bases separated the two germline ends. The CDR3 reads CASSPQVGVRNNEQFF. The CDR3 nucleotides are TGTGCCAGCTCACCACAAGTCGGAGTACGGAACAATGAGCAGTTCTTC.

The chain has TRBV19 and TRBJ1-1; 8 nucleotides agree with TRBD1. V shed 5 bases and J 2 bases; nucleotides not matched to a gene: 7. This CDR3 region has 15 residues. Germline-derived CDR1 and CDR2 are LNHDA and SQIVND (reference sequence). The CDR3 bases are TGTGCCAGTAGTGCCCGGACAGGGCCTAACACTGAAGCTTTCTTT. Amino acids: CASSARTGPNTEAFF.

This chain connects TRBV5-1 to TRBJ2-7; D is ambiguous. The V and J ends lost 0 bases and 5 bases respectively, with 9 bases between them. CDR3 length: 13 amino acids. Germline CDR1 and CDR2: SGHRS and YFSETQ. The CDR3 reads CASSLGIRDEQYF. CDR3 DNA sequence: TGCGCCAGCAGCTTGGGAATTCGGGACGAGCAGTACTTC.

This clone turned up a few times. This chain joins TRBV9 and TRBJ1-4, with D tentatively TRBD1 (6 bases). The CDR3 length is 16 residues. CDR1 SGDLS and CDR2 YYNGEE come from the germline V gene. Trimming removed 4 bases at V and 7 bases at J, with 20 bases between. CDR3 protein: CASSFTGQTGGEKLFF. The CDR3 nucleotides are TGTGCCAGCAGCTTTACTGGACAGACGGGGGGTGAAAAACTGTTTTTT. Based on the CDR3 plus reference TRBV9 and TRBJ1-4, the full variable domain is DSGVTQTPKHLITATGQRVTLRCSPRSGDLSVYWYQQSLDQGLQFLIQYYNGEERAKGNILERFSAQQFPDLHSELNLSSLELGDSALYFCASSFTGQTGGEKLFFGSGTQLSVL.

V is TRBV7-2 and J is TRBJ1-2; D is possibly TRBD1 (6 bases). V lost 1 base to trimming and J lost 8 bases, with 23 bases between them. Germline V gene sequence: CDR1 SGHTA, CDR2 FQGNSA. The CDR3 loop spans 17 amino acids. CDR3 region: CASSLVPRIAGAGGYTF. The CDR3 DNA reads TGTGCCAGCAGCTTAGTGCCTAGGATCGCAGGGGCAGGCGGCTACACCTTC.

The V call is TRBV5-4, the J call TRBJ2-5; no firm D call. The CDR3 sequence is 13 residues long. V was trimmed by 0 bases and J by 3 bases, leaving 6 bases between them. Germline V gene sequence: CDR1 SGHNT, CDR2 YYREEE (reference sequence). The CDR3 sequence is CASSLGQEETQYF. The CDR3 nucleotides are TGTGCCAGCAGCTTGGGTCAGGAAGAGACCCAGTACTTC.

This rearrangement joins TRBV6-5 to TRBJ1-2; D is ambiguous. This CDR3 spans 15 amino acids. Looked up from germline, CDR1 is MNHEY and CDR2 is SVGAGI. V was clipped by 4 bases and J by 4 bases, with 16 bases between them. The CDR3 DNA follows: TGTGCCAGCAGTTCCGCGTTGTTAGGGAGCTATGGCTACACCTTC. Translating it yields CASSSALLGSYGYTF.

This sequence joins TRBV19 and TRBJ1-5; weak D call: TRBD1 (6 bases). CDR1 LNHDA and CDR2 SQIVND come from the germline V gene (reference sequence). This CDR3 comprises 14 residues. Trimming pared 7 bases from V and 6 bases from J, leaving 16 bases between. CDR3 nucleotides: TGTGCCAGTAAAGGGACACCACTCTTTCAGCCCCAGCATTTT. Its protein product is CASKGTPLFQPQHF.

The chain uses TRBV5-8 and TRBJ1-4; 9 nucleotides align to TRBD1. Germline V gene sequence: CDR1 SGHTS, CDR2 YDEGEE. Unmatched junction bases numbered 5, after V lost 4 bases and J lost 7 bases. The CDR3 contains 14 residues. CDR3 sequence: CASSDRDRVEKLFF. The CDR3 bases are TGTGCCAGCAGCGACCGGGACAGGGTTGAAAAACTGTTTTTT.

This chain uses TRBV7-2 with TRBJ2-3; 9 bases are a match to TRBD2. Per germline, CDR1 SGHTA and CDR2 FQGNSA. The CDR3 totals 15 residues. The J segment lost 1 base and the V segment lost 4 bases, leaving 3 bases of the junction unmatched. The DNA for the CDR3 is TGTGCCAGCAGCTCTAAGCGGGGGGGCACAGATACGCAGTATTTT. It yields the protein CASSSKRGGTDTQYF.

CDR3 in amino acids: CASSLDSGGPYEQYF. In DNA, the CDR3 is TGTGCCAGCAGCTTAGATAGCGGGGGGCCCTACGAGCAGTACTTC. The chain joins TRBV7-2 to TRBJ2-7, with 10 bases aligning to TRBD2. The V and J ends lost 1 base and 2 bases, in that order; junction bases with no gene match: 2. The CDR3 extends over 15 amino acids. CDR1 is SGHTA, CDR2 FQGNSA, per germline.

The CDR3 DNA reads TGTGCCACGGTGTCGGTAGAGACCCAGTACTTC. Protein sequence: CATVSVETQYF. The rearrangement joins TRBV6-5 to TRBJ2-5; no clear D. Deletions cut 10 bases from V and 4 bases from J, with 10 bases between. CDR3 length: 11 amino acids. Germline CDR1 is MNHEY and CDR2 is SVGAGI.